One T cell receptor (beta chain) is described in this entry. The antigen remains unidentified. Germline loops: CDR1 SGHVS, CDR2 FNYEAQ. Trimming removed 5 bases from V and 3 bases from J, with 22 bases in between. CDR3 length: 17 residues. The data belong to a study of T cell repertoires and HLA-DP antigens. Study-level information: In vitro CD4+ alloreactivity was against HeLa-presented HLA-DP.

The PCR primers covered 54 TRBV and 13 TRBJ segments. TCRdb's table, derived via immunoSEQ multiplex PCR, lists solely in-frame clones and lacks some. The sample has around 100,000 clones, about 91% seen once; the top ten hold 0.27%. Material: CD4+ T cells from PBMCs. V usage is TRBV7-6 and J usage is TRBJ1-2, with D uncertain. This clonotype was sampled from a woman aged 18-29 years in good health and CMV-seronegative. The CDR3 loop is CASSTLKASRVDYGYTF. CDR3 DNA sequence: TGTGCCAGCAGCACCTTAAAAGCCTCCCGGGTGGACTATGGCTACACCTTC.